Listed below are T cell receptor beta chains from one sample, sequenced in a study of CXCR3-negative and CXCR3-positive naive CD8 T cells. TCRdb processed the 5' RACE reads again and assigns one entry to each CDR3 protein, with no DNA. Its listing shows about 89,000 distinct CDR3 sequences. What was sequenced was naive CXCR3+ CD8+ T cells from blood. The receptors here all came from a human donor in good health. Some clones in this sample may be carry-over from other donors' samples. Both conserved end residues are part of each CDR3. Fields, in order: V gene, J gene, CDR3 protein.

>TRBV28|TRBJ2-7
CASSSTGTTFYEQYF
>TRBV7-3|TRBJ2-3
CASSSDRDESDTQYF
>TRBV7-9|TRBJ2-2
CARSNDRLAGELFF
>TRBV11-3|TRBJ2-1
CASTDGGEQFF
>TRBV4-3|TRBJ2-3
CASSQERQPLAGWDTQYF
>TRBV7-3|TRBJ1-1
CASSLTRASNTEAFF
>TRBV29-1|TRBJ1-2
CSVEVGYGYTF
>TRBV27|TRBJ2-1
CASSFGNEQFF
>TRBV29-1|TRBJ2-7
CSVEGGPETSGRSYEQYF
>TRBV29-1|TRBJ2-1
CSVSQMGRVNEQFF
>TRBV29-1|TRBJ2-2
CSVDGGGGELFF
>TRBV7-2|TRBJ2-1
CARSEGLAGEVEQFF
>TRBV7-9|TRBJ1-1
CASSLPGGENTEAFF
>TRBV25-1|TRBJ2-7
CASSEFMDEQYF
>TRBV27|TRBJ1-1
CASSLGEDTVAFF
>TRBV28|TRBJ2-3
CASSFRGRSTDTQYF
>TRBV28|TRBJ2-5
CASSTDRGRETQYF
>TRBV28|TRBJ2-1
CASSFIAGGPDEQFF
>TRBV19|TRBJ2-3
CASSIRTDEDTQYF
>TRBV7-9|TRBJ2-1
CASSLRGDSPLYNEQFF
>TRBV29-1|TRBJ1-1
CSVEGRLGTEAFF
>TRBV6-5|TRBJ2-7
CASSFTGTGVPYEQYF
>TRBV29-1|TRBJ1-1
CSVQSRDREEAFF
>TRBV29-1|TRBJ2-2
CSIVANTGELFF
>TRBV29-1|TRBJ2-7
CSVVANYEQYF
>TRBV11-2|TRBJ2-7
CASSFPGSQYEQYF
>TRBV5-1|TRBJ1-2
CASSNQGPYGYTF
>TRBV7-2|TRBJ2-3
CASSLVPLHLGLTDTQYF
>TRBV13|TRBJ1-2
CASSLQGNHGYTF
>TRBV6-5|TRBJ1-2
CASSYSTSYLGGYTF
>TRBV20-1|TRBJ2-3
CRLTSGEEDTQYF
>TRBV5-1|TRBJ2-1
CASSLRGAAAYNEQFF
>TRBV7-6|TRBJ2-7
CASSEGSGSSHEQYF
>TRBV6-4|TRBJ2-3
CASSDRLAWEDTQYF
>TRBV20-1|TRBJ2-1
CSATMILAAYNEQFF
>TRBV27|TRBJ2-7
CASSLYSRGPPYEQYF
>TRBV28|TRBJ2-3
CASSFGQRTDTQYF
>TRBV29-1|TRBJ1-1
CSAFATDGLNTEAFF
>TRBV12-3/TRBV12-4|TRBJ2-1
CASGFGLHDEQFF
>TRBV28|TRBJ1-4
CASSAGQSTNEKLFF
>TRBV9|TRBJ1-2
CASSVGTGDYGYTF
>TRBV21-1|TRBJ1-2
CASSKRAGEGAGYTF
>TRBV5-6|TRBJ2-7
CASSLPTYEQYF